One and the same sample provided the 29 T cell receptor beta chains below, sequenced in a study of blood T cells in healthy people across ages. Using a J-beta primer mix together with a sample-barcoded 5' primer, a second PCR was run for roughly 7 to 12 cycles. TCRdb re-derived calls from the 5' RACE reads in MiXCR, one entry per CDR3 protein. The sample records under 2,000,000 distinct CDR3 sequences, roughly 52% being singletons. Material: blood. The receptors stem from a woman in her forties in good health.

Written as DNA, the CDR3 is TGTGCCAGCGGACGCGGACGGTATAGCAATCAGCCCCAGCATTTT. It encodes CASGRGRYSNQPQHF. This chain links TRBV6-2 or TRBV6-3 with TRBJ1-5, with D unclear. This CDR3 contains 15 residues. Germline V gene data show CDR1 as MNHEY and CDR2 as SVGEGT. V was cut by 8 bases and J by 0 bases, with 14 bases left in between.

The chain is built from TRBV18 and TRBJ2-5; possible D gene TRBD2, 6 bases. Germline loops: CDR1 KGHSH, CDR2 LQKENI. The CDR3 spans 16 residues. V lost 2 bases and J 9 bases, leaving 22 bases between the germline ends. The CDR3 protein is CASSPIRKAGGEAQYF. The CDR3 region has the DNA TGTGCCAGCTCACCAATCCGGAAGGCAGGTGGGGAGGCCCAGTACTTC.

The genes are TRBV6-2 or TRBV6-3 and TRBJ2-5; perhaps TRBD2 as D (5 bases). The CDR3 consists of 14 residues. CDR1 and CDR2 (germline): MNHEY, SVGEGT. Trimming removed 2 bases at V and 2 bases at J, with 9 bases between. The CDR3 loop is CASSYNWEQETQYF. The CDR3 nucleotides read TGTGCCAGCAGTTACAATTGGGAGCAAGAGACCCAGTACTTC.

The chain uses TRBV7-2 and TRBJ1-2, with D perhaps TRBD1 (6 bases). Germline V gene lookup returns CDR1 SGHTA and CDR2 FQGNSA. This CDR3 comprises 14 residues. Between the trimmed V and J ends, which lost 8 bases and 0 bases, there was a span of 13 bases. CDR3 DNA sequence: TGTGCCAGCGGAAGGGGGGTCGCTAACTATGGCTACACCTTC. Protein sequence: CASGRGVANYGYTF.

CDR3 region: CASSLRGSDQANYGYTF. The DNA for the CDR3 is TGCGCCAGCAGCCTTAGGGGGTCGGACCAGGCTAACTATGGCTACACCTTC. The V and J genes are TRBV4-1 and TRBJ1-2; a weak D match, TRBD1 (6 bases). Looked up from germline, CDR1 is MGHRA and CDR2 is YSYEKL. V was pared by 4 bases and J by 0 bases, with 18 bases between. The CDR3 has 17 amino acids.

The CDR3 region has the DNA TGTGCCAGCAGGAAGACGGATGTTCAAGAGACCCAGTACTTC. It yields the protein CASRKTDVQETQYF. The chain is built from TRBV6-1 and TRBJ2-5; D not resolved. Trimming removed 6 bases at V and 2 bases at J, with 13 bases between. The CDR3 is 14 amino acids. CDR1 and CDR2 from the germline V gene are MNHNS and SASEGT.

The V and J genes are TRBV4-1 and TRBJ2-7; either TRBD1 or TRBD2 may supply D (5 bases each). Trimming removed 1 base at V and 2 bases at J, with 18 bases between. From germline, CDR1 is MGHRA and CDR2 YSYEKL. The CDR3 has 17 residues. The CDR3 nucleotides read TGCGCCAGCAGCCAAGCTTCCTCCGGGACGGCGCCCTACGAGCAGTACTTC. Residues: CASSQASSGTAPYEQYF.

The chain employs TRBV2 and TRBJ2-7; 7 bases are shared with TRBD2. The length of the CDR3 is 17 residues. V gave up 6 bases and J gave up 4 bases; unmatched junction bases: 18. Germline-derived CDR1 and CDR2 are SNHLY and FYNNEI. The chain's CDR3 is CASREYLQGWEGYEQYF. The CDR3 DNA follows: TGTGCCAGCAGAGAATACTTGCAGGGATGGGAGGGTTACGAGCAGTACTTC.

Written as DNA, the CDR3 is TGTGCCAGTACGCCACTAGCGGGGTCAGATACGCAGTATTTT. As protein: CASTPLAGSDTQYF. This chain links TRBV19 with TRBJ2-3, with 10 bases identical to TRBD2. CDR3 length: 14 amino acids. With V trimmed by 7 bases and J by 4 bases, 5 bases remained unmatched. Germline loops: CDR1 LNHDA, CDR2 SQIVND (reference sequence).

V and J are TRBV13 and TRBJ1-5; D perhaps matches TRBD1 (5 bases). This CDR3 contains 14 residues. In germline, CDR1 is PRHDT, CDR2 FYEKMQ (reference sequence). V was clipped by 2 bases and J by 6 bases, with 11 bases between them. CDR3: CASSLQGSSQPQHF. The CDR3 nucleotides read TGTGCCAGCAGCTTACAGGGTTCCAGTCAGCCCCAGCATTTT. The variable domain in full, with the rest retrieved from reference TRBV13 and TRBJ1-5, is AAGVIQSPRHLIKEKRETATLKCYPIPRHDTVYWYQQGPGQDPQFLISFYEKMQSDKGSIPDRFSAQQFSDYHSELNMSSLELGDSALYFCASSLQGSSQPQHFGDGTRLSIL.

The chain employs TRBV13 and TRBJ2-1, with 9 bases matching TRBD2. The V gene end was trimmed by 3 bases and the J gene end by 6 bases; junction bases not matched to a gene: 6. CDR3 size: 15 residues. Germline loops: CDR1 PRHDT, CDR2 FYEKMQ (reference sequence). Written as DNA, the CDR3 is TGTGCCAGCAGCTTTCCAGCGGGGGGCCCCAATGAGCAGTTCTTC. Translation gives CASSFPAGGPNEQFF.

This clonotype occurred once. The chain combines TRBV25-1 with TRBJ2-1, with TRBD1 matching 7 bases. The DNA end favors TRBJ2-7, so the J call may be wrong. The length of the CDR3 is 16 residues. The germline V gene encodes CDR1 MGHDK and CDR2 SYGVNS. The CDR3 sequence is CASSPRQTGTYNEQYF. Here the CDR3 DNA reads TGTGCCAGCAGCCCCAGACAGACAGGGACCTACAATGAGCAGTACTTC.

The table lists this clonotype with a few counts. The rearrangement links TRBV20-1 to TRBJ2-7, with 7 bases identical to TRBD2. J gave up 0 bases and V 4 bases, and 6 bases lay outside the gene matches. CDR3 size: 14 residues. CDR1 is DFQATT, CDR2 SNEGSKA, per germline (reference sequence). CDR3: CSAIPAGSSYEQYF. The DNA of the CDR3 is TGCAGTGCTATCCCAGCGGGGAGCTCCTACGAGCAGTACTTC.

This clonotype appeared a single time. The chain is built from TRBV4-3 and TRBJ2-3; TRBD2 matches at 8 bases. Germline lookup yields CDR1 LGHNA and CDR2 YSLEER. The CDR3 spans 12 residues. V was pared by 5 bases and J by 8 bases, with 3 bases of the junction left unmatched. The CDR3 here is CASSNREGTQYF. DNA of the CDR3: TGCGCCAGCAGCAACCGGGAGGGTACGCAGTATTTT.

This clonotype was observed a few times. The chain combines TRBV20-1 with TRBJ2-4; TRBD1 matches at 12 bases. The CDR3 consists of 18 residues. Per germline, CDR1 DFQATT and CDR2 SNEGSKA (reference sequence). V lost 5 bases and J lost 1; bases outside the gene matches: 12. Here the CDR3 DNA reads TGCAGTGCTTACACCGGGACAGGGGGCGATCGGGCCAAAAACATTCAGTACTTC. The encoded protein is CSAYTGTGGDRAKNIQYF.

This clonotype showed up just a few times. This sequence joins TRBV4-3 and TRBJ1-2; D gene unclear. Germline values: CDR1 LGHNA, CDR2 YSLEER. The CDR3 runs 14 residues. Trimming removed 0 bases from V and 6 bases from J, with 11 bases in between. The CDR3 coding sequence is TGCGCCAGCAGCCAAGATCGAGGTGGGGATGGCTACACCTTC. The encoded protein is CASSQDRGGDGYTF.

The chain couples TRBV10-3 to TRBJ1-2; D possibly corresponds to TRBD1 (6 bases). Germline V gene lookup returns CDR1 ENHRY and CDR2 SYGVKD. With 3 bases removed from V and 3 bases from J, the gap between germline ends came to 11 bases. The CDR3 is 14 amino acids. In DNA form, the CDR3 reads TGTGCCATCAGTGATCCGGGGGCGGACTATGGCTACACCTTC. Translated: CAISDPGADYGYTF.

The V call is TRBV27, the J call TRBJ2-1, with 7 bases that match TRBD2. V lost 2 bases and J lost 8; bases outside the gene matches: 12. CDR1 and CDR2 from the germline V gene are MNHEY and SMNVEV (reference sequence). The CDR3 contains 16 residues. The CDR3 loop is CASSLVLAGVLYEQFF. CDR3 nucleotide sequence: TGTGCCAGCAGTTTAGTTCTTGCGGGAGTTCTATATGAGCAGTTCTTC.

The rearrangement links TRBV11-3 to TRBJ2-4; D uncertain. The J call could be wrong; TRBJ2-7 is a better fit for the DNA end. Germline V CDR1 and CDR2: SGHNT, YENEEA. The CDR3 covers 15 residues. Here the CDR3 reads CASSSRWGSQYEQYF. CDR3 nucleotides: TGTGCCAGCAGCTCCAGATGGGGTAGCCAGTACGAGCAGTACTTC.

As concerns this clonotype: One junction end does not reproduce the germline sequence, and a read error may be involved. This chain uses TRBV10-3 with TRBJ2-5; D remains ambiguous. The CDR3 spans 14 residues. Germline values: CDR1 ENHRY, CDR2 SYGVKD. DNA of the CDR3: TGTGCCATCTGTGAAACTTTGTACCAAGAGACCCAGTACTTC. Amino acids: CAICETLYQETQYF.

This clonotype was counted a few times. The chain employs TRBV4-3 and TRBJ2-5; TRBD1 is a possible D gene (6 bases). CDR3 size: 15 residues. Germline-derived CDR1 and CDR2 are LGHNA and YSLEER. With 1 base removed from V and 3 bases from J, the gap between germline ends came to 12 bases. In DNA, the CDR3 is TGCGCCAGCAGCCAAGCCCCCGACAGGAAAGAGACCCAGTACTTC. Translating it yields CASSQAPDRKETQYF.

J is TRBJ1-6 and V is TRBV20-1, with TRBD1 as a possible D gene (6 bases). The germline V gene has CDR1 DFQATT and CDR2 SNEGSKA (reference sequence). Between the trimmed V and J ends, which lost 3 bases and 4 bases, there was a span of 10 bases. The length of the CDR3 is 14 residues. In nucleotides, the CDR3 is TGCAGTGCTAGGGACAGCCATTATAATTCACCCCTCCACTTT. Protein product: CSARDSHYNSPLHF.

The chain uses TRBV25-1 and TRBJ1-1; TRBD1 agrees at 8 bases. The V segment lost 6 bases and the J segment 10 bases; nucleotides outside the gene matches: 4. CDR1 is MGHDK, CDR2 SYGVNS, per germline. The CDR3 runs to 11 residues. CDR3 sequence reads: CASRKQGVAFF. The CDR3, as DNA: TGTGCCAGCAGAAAACAGGGGGTAGCTTTCTTT.

In DNA form, the CDR3 reads TGCAGTGCTAGTAGGGACAGGCGTCTATATGGCTACACCTTC. Protein sequence: CSASRDRRLYGYTF. This rearrangement joins TRBV20-1 to TRBJ1-2; 8 bases agree with TRBD1. J lost 5 bases, V lost 3 bases, and 8 bases had no gene match. This CDR3 has 14 amino acids. In germline, CDR1 is DFQATT, CDR2 SNEGSKA (reference sequence).

This clonotype occurred a few times. The gene calls are TRBV6-2 or TRBV6-3 and TRBJ2-5; TRBD2 matches 11 bases. Germline V gene sequence: CDR1 MNHEY, CDR2 SVGEGT. V dropped 2 bases and J dropped 3; count of bases not matched to a gene: 11. The CDR3 extends over 18 amino acids. The CDR3 DNA sequence: TGTGCCAGCAGTTACCTAGCGGGGGGCCTTAATAAAGAAGAGACCCAGTACTTC. Its protein is CASSYLAGGLNKEETQYF.

This clonotype was detected a few times. The J gene is TRBJ2-5, the V gene TRBV29-1, with a weak D call TRBD1 (6 bases). V was shortened by 0 bases and J by 3 bases, with 14 bases between the two germline ends. Germline V lookup: CDR1 SQVTM, CDR2 ANQGSEA. CDR3 size: 15 residues. CDR3: CSVEEVGQGKETQYF. In DNA form, the CDR3 reads TGCAGCGTTGAAGAAGTGGGGCAGGGGAAAGAGACCCAGTACTTC.

The chain is built from TRBV6-5 and TRBJ1-2, with TRBD1 as a possible D gene (6 bases). V was clipped by 0 bases and J by 7 bases, with 15 bases between them. CDR1 MNHEY and CDR2 SVGAGI come from the germline V gene. The CDR3 spans 15 residues. Written as DNA, the CDR3 is TGTGCCAGCAGTTACTCGGAGGGGGTTCATCGTGGCTACACCTTC. It is translated as CASSYSEGVHRGYTF.

The V call is TRBV20-1, the J call TRBJ2-5; no clear D. Trimming stripped 3 bases from V and 4 bases from J, with 12 bases between. Germline CDR1 reads DFQATT; CDR2 reads SNEGSKA (reference sequence). The CDR3 is 13 amino acids. In nucleotides, the CDR3 is TGCAGTGCTAGGTGGATGGACCGAGAGACCCAGTACTTC. Amino acids: CSARWMDRETQYF.

This rearrangement joins TRBV15 to TRBJ2-5; no clear D. Near its end, the DNA agrees better with TRBJ2-7, so the J call may be wrong. The germline gives CDR1 LNHNV, CDR2 YYDKDF (reference sequence). This CDR3 is 13 amino acids long. The CDR3 here is CATSRDKLAEQYF. CDR3 bases: TGTGCCACCAGCAGAGATAAATTGGCCGAGCAGTACTTC.